Described below is a single T cell receptor beta chain sequence and its context. Its cognate antigen has yet to be identified. Base qualities are not recorded, but no much larger clone differs from it by a single base. Library generation was performed with the immunoSEQ multiplex PCR assay. In the source study's methods: To diagnose cytomegalovirus status from the catalog of TCR beta chain sequences, a statistical classification framework was built. This immuneACCESS table, as held by TCRdb, lists in-frame sequences with V and J called but not all clones. Of the missing ones, under half trace to an unresolved V gene in checked studies; the others have no known cause. V, J and clone size were drawn from that table, and D and trimming were deduced from the DNA. The sample yields 110,000 or so clones; about 85% were counted once. Clones ranked in the top ten supply 3% of the sample. V ends up 4 bases short and J 4 bases short, with an unmatched junction base count of 9. The CDR3 runs 15 amino acids, cysteine and phenylalanine included. Just CDR3 DNA is preserved here, 45 bases in frame from base 1. From a lookup of the germline V gene, CDR1 and CDR2 are SGHVS and FNYEAQ.

This sample was taken from a study of cytomegalovirus exposure and HLA in healthy donors (dated by TCRdb to about 2017). In the study overall: The 666 repertoires of the first cohort and the roughly 120 validation repertoires were produced on the same platform, according to a later analysis. A separate validation cohort of more than 100 different subjects was used in addition to the approximately 700-subject first cohort. The study was designed to test whether signatures of past pathogen exposure could be identified by cataloging public T cell receptors. To predict cytomegalovirus infection status, the study brought together high-throughput TCR immunosequencing, statistical association of individual TCRs with disease status, and machine learning.

General conclusions and limits of the study: Of the cluster scores, about 94% were above 0 in a later analysis, which found that TCRs clustered in the first cohort also tended to co-occur in the 110 or so validation repertoires. In vitro tests confirmed that three of the cytomegalovirus-associated TCR beta chains recognize cytomegalovirus antigens. The validation cohort had no HLA typing available for a later analysis, so co-occurrence within that cohort was assessed over all 120 or so repertoires. Most TCR sequences were seen in very few donors, while some public TCRs were found in many individuals. According to the authors, the approach could potentially be generalized to other disease states and immunological phenotypes. The study gave a list of 150 to 200 TCR beta chains associated with cytomegalovirus. The classifier was reported to diagnose cytomegalovirus status with high specificity and sensitivity in both the original cohort and the validation cohort.

Donors formed part of the validation cohort, which comprised 120 subjects and was distinct from the first cohort of 666 subjects. Specimen: PBMCs. This chain joins TRBV7-6 to TRBJ1-1, with 7 middle bases fitting TRBD1. The origin of this receptor is a woman younger than 30 in good health and CMV-seronegative. The CDR3 amino acid sequence is: CASSSHRGRATEAFF. The DNA sequence is as follows: TGTGCCAGCAGCTCCCACAGGGGACGGGCCACTGAAGCTTTCTTT.